The 27 T cell receptor beta chains below come from one sample, sequenced in a study of regulatory T cells in long-lasting Graves disease. Time point denoted: newly diagnosed GD, antithyroid drugs for less than 3 months. From RNA extracted from PBMCs, the TCR library was made. Relying on iRepertoire HTBI primers and Arm-PCR of CDR3 regions, the team built TCR beta libraries. One entry per CDR3 protein, called by TCRdb with MiXCR from the multiplex PCR reads. Of 400,000 to 500,000 distinct CDR3 sequences listed, about 15% are singletons. Separately, the same data were catalogued under a study of T cells in Graves' hyperthyroidism and ophthalmopathy.

The sequencing here drew on peripheral blood mononuclear cells (PBMCs), taken at new diagnosis, from a patient treated with antithyroid drugs. The receptors were sampled from a woman between 35 and 50 years old with Graves disease.

This clonotype appeared a few times. V gene TRBV9 combines with J gene TRBJ2-3, with D possibly matching TRBD2 (7 bases). The CDR3 spans 16 residues. V lost 4 bases to trimming and J lost 0 bases, with 15 bases between them. The germline V gene has CDR1 SGDLS and CDR2 YYNGEE. Here the CDR3 DNA reads TGTGCCAGCAGCACCCTTAGGGGGGGCAGCACAGATACGCAGTATTTT. This encodes CASSTLRGGSTDTQYF.

This clonotype was recorded many times. V usage is TRBV12-3 or TRBV12-4 and J usage is TRBJ1-1; 10 bases agree with TRBD1. The CDR3 sequence is 16 residues long. V dropped 3 bases and J dropped 3; count of bases not matched to a gene: 7. The CDR3 nucleotides read TGTGCCAGCAGTTTTCGGACAGGGGGTAAGGACACTGAAGCTTTCTTT. This translates into CASSFRTGGKDTEAFF.

Ten or more counts support this clonotype. The chain combines TRBV20-1 with TRBJ2-3; TRBD2 is a possible D gene (6 bases). Germline V gene data show CDR1 as DFQATT and CDR2 as SNEGSKA (reference sequence). CDR3 length: 15 amino acids. The V end was cut by 2 bases, the J end by 2 bases, with 14 bases between. In nucleotides, the CDR3 is TGCAGTGCTAGACCGCGGGGCCGAAACACAGATACGCAGTATTTT. Residues: CSARPRGRNTDTQYF.

This clonotype has a handful of counts. The CDR3 DNA follows: TGCGCCAGCCGGGGGGCTGGGAACGTCTATCAAGAGACCCAGTACTTC. Protein sequence: CASRGAGNVYQETQYF. This sequence joins TRBV5-1 and TRBJ2-5, with D possibly TRBD2 on 7 matching bases. Germline V gene data show CDR1 as SGHRS and CDR2 as YFSETQ. V lost 7 bases and J lost 2, with 21 bases in between. The CDR3 is made up of 16 amino acids.

The genes are TRBV29-1 and TRBJ2-1; D unresolved. Germline V gene sequence: CDR1 SQVTM, CDR2 ANQGSEA. The V and J ends lost 4 bases and 0 bases respectively, with 10 bases between them. This CDR3 is 14 amino acids long. CDR3 in amino acids: CSVVGIGSYNEQFF. The CDR3, as DNA: TGCAGCGTTGTGGGCATAGGCTCCTACAATGAGCAGTTCTTC.

Ten or more counts support this clonotype. V and J are TRBV12-5 and TRBJ2-1; 12 positions match TRBD2. The CDR3 is made up of 16 amino acids. The germline gives CDR1 LGHNT, CDR2 FRNRAP. V shed 2 bases, J shed 5 bases, and the junction held 4 bases outside the gene matches. CDR3 residues: CASGLNLAGGHNEQFF. The CDR3 nucleotides read TGTGCTAGTGGTTTGAATCTAGCGGGAGGGCACAATGAGCAGTTCTTC.

This clonotype was seen at least ten times. This chain joins TRBV9 and TRBJ2-7; 9 bases map to TRBD1. The V and J ends lost 4 bases and 3 bases, in that order; junction bases with no gene match: 11. CDR1 SGDLS and CDR2 YYNGEE come from the germline V gene. The CDR3 has 16 residues. The CDR3 DNA reads TGTGCCAGCAGCACTGATTCCGGGACAGGGATCTACGAGCAGTACTTC. Amino acids: CASSTDSGTGIYEQYF.

There are a few counts of this clonotype. The CDR3 DNA reads TGCGCCAGCAGCTTGGGAGCGGGAGCGGGGGACACCGGGGAGCTGTTTTTT. Residues: CASSLGAGAGDTGELFF. The chain carries TRBV5-1 and TRBJ2-2; 8 nucleotides align to TRBD2. With 0 bases clipped from V and 3 bases from J, the junction kept 7 bases outside the gene matches. The CDR3 extends over 17 amino acids. Germline CDR1 SGHRS, CDR2 YFSETQ.

This clonotype was seen a handful of times. The CDR3 here is CASTPTSGSWDTQYF. DNA of the CDR3: TGTGCCAGCACCCCGACTAGCGGGAGTTGGGATACGCAGTATTTT. The chain combines TRBV11-1 with TRBJ2-3; 12 bases match TRBD2. Germline values: CDR1 SGHAT, CDR2 FQDESV (reference sequence). Trimming removed 7 bases from V and 6 bases from J; junction bases left unmatched: 8. This CDR3 contains 15 residues.

This clonotype was counted at least ten times. The rearrangement uses TRBV9 and TRBJ2-1; 8 bases match TRBD2. V lost 0 bases, J lost 5 bases, and 10 bases stayed unmatched. Per the germline V gene, CDR1 is SGDLS and CDR2 is YYNGEE. The CDR3 runs 17 residues. The CDR3 coding sequence is TGTGCCAGCAGCGTAGAACCCGGGATAGCGGGACACAATGAGCAGTTCTTC. It specifies CASSVEPGIAGHNEQFF. The full variable domain, completed using reference TRBV9 and TRBJ2-1, is DSGVTQTPKHLITATGQRVTLRCSPRSGDLSVYWYQQSLDQGLQFLIQYYNGEERAKGNILERFSAQQFPDLHSELNLSSLELGDSALYFCASSVEPGIAGHNEQFFGPGTRLTVL.

The chain employs TRBV9 and TRBJ2-3, with 11 bases that match TRBD2. V was pared by 0 bases and J by 6 bases, with 3 bases of the junction left unmatched. Germline V lookup: CDR1 SGDLS, CDR2 YYNGEE. This CDR3 comprises 15 residues. The CDR3 bases are TGTGCCAGCAGCGTAGAACTAGCGGGAGTCGATACGCAGTATTTT. Protein: CASSVELAGVDTQYF.

This clonotype has a count of ten or more. This chain uses TRBV5-4 with TRBJ1-1; weak D call: TRBD1 (6 bases). With 5 bases removed from V and 5 bases from J, the gap between germline ends came to 19 bases. The CDR3 contains 15 residues. Germline CDR1 SGHNT, CDR2 YYREEE (reference sequence). This chain's CDR3 is CASSRQAGATTEAFF. The CDR3 DNA reads TGTGCCAGCAGTCGACAGGCAGGGGCGACAACTGAAGCTTTCTTT.

The V and J genes are TRBV28 and TRBJ2-7, with 9 bases aligning to TRBD1. In germline, CDR1 is MDHEN, CDR2 SYDVKM. J gave up 5 bases and V 1 base, and 9 bases lay outside the gene matches. This CDR3 has 16 amino acids. The CDR3 nucleotides read TGTGCCAGCAGTTTATCTACCGGGACAGGGAAAAACGAGCAGTACTTC. Translation: CASSLSTGTGKNEQYF.

In its sample, this clonotype was seen many times. This sequence joins TRBV18 and TRBJ2-3; a weak D match, TRBD1 (5 bases). Germline V lookup: CDR1 KGHSH, CDR2 LQKENI. The CDR3 length is 13 residues. Trimming took 6 bases from V and 2 from J, leaving 9 bases between them. The chain's CDR3 is CASSPGLTDTQYF. The CDR3 DNA is TGTGCCAGCTCTCCAGGGCTCACAGATACGCAGTATTTT. Drawing the rest from reference TRBV18 and TRBJ2-3, the complete variable domain is NAGVMQNPRHLVRRRGQEARLRCSPMKGHSHVYWYRQLPEEGLKFMVYLQKENIIDESGMPKERFSAEFPKEGPSILRIQQVVRGDSAAYFCASSPGLTDTQYFGPGTRLTVL.

About this clonotype: A much larger clone lies one base from this, so it may be a read error. V and J are TRBV5-5 and TRBJ1-1; D is uncertain. CDR3 length: 14 amino acids. CDR1 SGHKS and CDR2 YYEKEE come from the germline V gene (reference sequence). V lost 4 bases and J lost 4, with 14 bases in between. DNA for the CDR3: TGTGCCAGCAGCCCGGTCCACGGCGGCACTGAAGCTTTCTTT. This codes for CASSPVHGGTEAFF. The variable domain in full, completed from reference TRBV5-5 and TRBJ1-1, reads DAGVTQSPTHLIKTRGQQVTLRCSPISGHKSVSWYQQVLGQGPQFIFQYYEKEERGRGNFPDRFSARQFPNYSSELNVNALLLGDSALYLCASSPVHGGTEAFFGQGTRLTVV.

This clonotype was counted only a few times. The V call is TRBV4-2, the J call TRBJ2-7; TRBD2 matches 7 bases. The CDR3 covers 17 residues. J gave up 0 bases and V 0 bases, and 8 bases lay outside the gene matches. Germline assignment: CDR1 LGHNA and CDR2 YNFKEQ. CDR3 protein: CASSQDWEGTSSYEQYF. In DNA form, the CDR3 reads TGTGCCAGCAGCCAAGATTGGGAGGGAACGAGCTCCTACGAGCAGTACTTC.

This clonotype was counted many times. The chain carries TRBV6-1 and TRBJ1-4; D is unclear. Trimming removed 5 bases at V and 10 bases at J, with 14 bases between. This CDR3 spans 13 amino acids. CDR1 is MNHNS and CDR2 is SASEGT in the germline V gene. In DNA, the CDR3 is TGTGCCAGCAGTCCGAGTAGGGTTGGAAAACTGTTTTTT. As protein: CASSPSRVGKLFF.

This clonotype has more than one count but fewer than ten. CDR3 sequence reads: CASSYPWGANTEAFF. For the CDR3, the DNA is TGTGCCAGCAGTTACCCGTGGGGGGCAAACACTGAAGCTTTCTTT. The V call is TRBV6-5, the J call TRBJ1-1; D may be TRBD1 (6 bases). Trimming shortened V by 2 bases and J by 2 bases, and 12 bases separated the two germline ends. The length of the CDR3 is 15 residues. Germline V gene lookup returns CDR1 MNHEY and CDR2 SVGAGI.

The V gene is TRBV29-1, the J gene TRBJ2-3; TRBD2 matches at 10 bases. Germline loops: CDR1 SQVTM, CDR2 ANQGSEA. V lost 4 bases, J lost 5 bases, and 3 bases stayed unmatched. The CDR3 length is 13 residues. CDR3 residues: CSVAAGGIDTQYF. For the CDR3, the DNA is TGCAGCGTTGCAGCGGGAGGGATAGATACGCAGTATTTT.

In this sample, this clonotype turned up many times. The rearrangement links TRBV7-3 to TRBJ1-5; TRBD1 is a possible D gene (5 bases). Trimming removed 5 bases from V and 5 bases from J, with 16 bases in between. The germline CDR1 and CDR2 sequences are SGHTA and FQGTGA. This CDR3 region has 15 residues. CDR3: CASSRPGGEYQPQHF. The DNA of the CDR3 is TGTGCCAGCAGCCGACCTGGGGGGGAATATCAGCCCCAGCATTTT.

This clonotype was seen many times. This may arise from a read error, as a much more abundant clone is one base away. This sequence joins TRBV2 and TRBJ1-1, with no clear D. The CDR3 is 12 residues long. Germline V gene lookup returns CDR1 SNHLY and CDR2 FYNNEI. The CDR3 reads CASSVGDTKAFF. CDR3 DNA sequence: TGTGCCAGCAGTGTGGGAGACACTAAAGCTTTCTTT.

This clonotype was seen a few times. V gene TRBV30 combines with J gene TRBJ1-4, with TRBD1 matching over 9 bases. The CDR3 consists of 14 residues. Germline CDR1 is GTSNPN and CDR2 is SVGIG (reference sequence). V lost 4 bases, J lost 10 bases, and 10 bases stayed unmatched. CDR3 in DNA: TGTGCCTGGATCCAACAGGGGGCTTTGGGAAAACTGTTTTTT. It translates to CAWIQQGALGKLFF.

V usage is TRBV19 and J usage is TRBJ2-7; 10 bases fit TRBD2. The CDR3 contains 17 residues. Germline-derived CDR1 and CDR2 are LNHDA and SQIVND (reference sequence). V lost 1 base to trimming and J lost 7 bases; unmatched junction nucleotides: 13. CDR3 loop: CASSIGFGLAGVGEQYF. The DNA of the CDR3 is TGTGCCAGTAGTATAGGCTTCGGTCTAGCGGGAGTAGGAGAGCAGTACTTC.

Many counts were recorded for this clonotype. The genes are TRBV13 and TRBJ2-1; 10 bases align to TRBD2. The V gene end was trimmed by 11 bases and the J gene end by 4 bases; junction bases not matched to a gene: 11. CDR3 size: 15 residues. Germline-derived CDR1 and CDR2 are PRHDT and FYEKMQ (reference sequence). The CDR3 reads CASRLGLASYNEQFF. In nucleotides, the CDR3 is TGTGCCTCTCGCCTGGGACTAGCGAGTTACAATGAGCAGTTCTTC.

In its sample, this clonotype was seen many times. The chain links TRBV6-5 to TRBJ2-7; 8 bases match TRBD2. The germline V gene has CDR1 MNHEY and CDR2 SVGAGI. The CDR3 length is 19 residues. Germline trimming cut 0 bases from V and 2 bases from J; bases unmatched to any gene: 15. The CDR3 spells CASSYSSLSPVAGPYEQYF. The CDR3 region has the DNA TGTGCCAGCAGTTACTCTTCGTTGAGCCCGGTAGCGGGACCCTACGAGCAGTACTTC.

This clonotype was seen many times. This chain connects TRBV18 to TRBJ2-1; 8 bases fit TRBD1. The CDR3 runs 14 residues. V dropped 5 bases and J dropped 2; count of bases not matched to a gene: 2. Germline values: CDR1 KGHSH, CDR2 LQKENI. As DNA, the CDR3 is TGTGCCAGCTCAACGACAGGGGCCTACAATGAGCAGTTCTTC. Amino acids: CASSTTGAYNEQFF.

This clonotype was seen at least ten times. CDR3 residues: CASSCVLRGVGNQPQHF. The CDR3 DNA sequence: TGTGCCAGCAGCTGTGTATTGAGGGGGGTGGGCAATCAGCCCCAGCATTTT. The chain couples TRBV11-3 to TRBJ1-5, with D perhaps matching TRBD1 (6 bases). V was trimmed by 4 bases and J by 2 bases, leaving 18 bases between them. Looked up from germline, CDR1 is SGHNT and CDR2 is YENEEA. This CDR3 has 17 residues.